This T cell receptor beta chain was captured by sequencing in a study of blood T cell repertoires in COVID-19. Turning to the study itself: From the United States, Italy and Spain came samples of acute and convalescent COVID-19.

V dropped 2 bases and J dropped 4 bases, with 18 bases sitting between them. Germline CDR1 reads KGHSH; CDR2 reads LQKENI. The CDR3 extends over 16 amino acids. The data were produced by immunoSEQ multiplex PCR, yet TCRdb's version contains in-frame clones alone and is incomplete. The sample has about 140,000 clones, 84% seen once. Sequencing used peripheral blood. The origin of this receptor is a woman older than 75 in a cohort sampled during active or convalescent COVID-19. This chain joins TRBV18 and TRBJ2-7; D uncertain. CDR3 coding DNA: TGTGCCAGCTCACCAATCTTCGCAGGAAAAGGATACGAGCAGTACTTC. Amino acids: CASSPIFAGKGYEQYF.